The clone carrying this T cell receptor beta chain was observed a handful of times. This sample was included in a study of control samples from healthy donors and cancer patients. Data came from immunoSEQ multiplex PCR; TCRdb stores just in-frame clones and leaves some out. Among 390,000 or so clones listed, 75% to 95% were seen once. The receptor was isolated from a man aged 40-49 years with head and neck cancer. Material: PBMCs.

The DNA for the CDR3 is TGTGCCAGCAGCCAGCCCGGGACAGGGGTGTTCGGGGCCAACGTCCTGACTTTC. Amino acids: CASSQPGTGVFGANVLTF. The chain employs TRBV14 and TRBJ2-6, with 10 bases fitting TRBD1. Trimming at V came to 3 bases and at J to 4 bases, leaving 9 bases not matched to a gene. Germline lookup yields CDR1 SGHDN and CDR2 FVKESK. The CDR3 is made up of 18 amino acids.